The 30 T cell receptor beta chains below come from one sample, sequenced in a study of PD-1 blockade in classical Hodgkin lymphoma. Profiling relied on immunoSEQ multiplex PCR, and the TCRdb table lists in-frame clones only, not all of them. The data contain 53,000 or so clones, over 70% of them singletons. Patients all relapsed after autologous stem cell transplantation, and there was variation in brentuximab vedotin exposure. Sequencing was performed on peripheral blood mononuclear cells (PBMCs), taken at baseline. These receptors originate from a human donor with classical Hodgkin lymphoma.

The chain recombines TRBV7-9 with TRBJ1-2; D remains ambiguous. The V and J ends lost 2 bases and 8 bases respectively, with 15 bases between them. Germline CDR1 is SEHNR and CDR2 is FQNEAQ (reference sequence). The CDR3 sequence is 14 residues long. CDR3 amino acids: CASSLYVETGGYTF. Here the CDR3 DNA reads TGTGCCAGCAGCTTATATGTGGAAACGGGCGGCTACACCTTC.

J is TRBJ1-1 and V is TRBV4-3, with D maybe TRBD1 (5 bases). Trimming took 4 bases from V and 5 from J, leaving 14 bases between them. CDR3 length: 14 amino acids. CDR1 LGHNA and CDR2 YSLEER come from the germline V gene. Written as DNA, the CDR3 is TGCGCCAGCAGCCTAAGAGGCAGGGTAACTGAAGCTTTCTTT. Protein: CASSLRGRVTEAFF.

The rearrangement links TRBV5-1 to TRBJ2-5; TRBD2 matches 11 bases. Germline V gene data show CDR1 as SGHRS and CDR2 as YFSETQ. The CDR3 has 14 residues. Unmatched junction bases numbered 4, after V lost 4 bases and J lost 5 bases. DNA of the CDR3: TGCGCCAGCAGCCCCCGGACTAGCGGGGAGACCCAGTACTTC. Its translation is CASSPRTSGETQYF. The full variable domain, with the rest looked up from reference TRBV5-1 and TRBJ2-5, is KAGVTQTPRYLIKTRGQQVTLSCSPISGHRSVSWYQQTPGQGLQFLFEYFSETQRNKGNFPGRFSGRQFSNSRSEMNVSTLELGDSALYLCASSPRTSGETQYFGPGTRLLVL.

The chain links TRBV15 to TRBJ2-1; 8 bases align to TRBD2. Trimming cost V 6 bases and J 7 bases; bases outside gene matches: 5. The CDR3 contains 13 residues. The V gene's germline CDR1 is LNHNV and CDR2 YYDKDF (reference sequence). CDR3 nucleotide sequence: TGTGCCACCAGGTCCGGGACTAGTAATGAGCAGTTCTTC. As protein: CATRSGTSNEQFF.

The gene calls are TRBV18 and TRBJ1-1; TRBD1 matches 7 bases. Germline trimming cut 5 bases from V and 4 bases from J; bases unmatched to any gene: 4. CDR3 length: 13 residues. CDR1 is KGHSH and CDR2 is LQKENI in the germline V gene. The chain's CDR3 is CASSRGGGTEAFF. In DNA, the CDR3 is TGTGCCAGCTCAAGAGGGGGCGGCACTGAAGCTTTCTTT.

V usage is TRBV7-9 and J usage is TRBJ2-7; no firm D call. V was pared by 1 base and J by 6 bases, with 7 bases between. Germline CDR1 reads SEHNR; CDR2 reads FQNEAQ (reference sequence). The CDR3 is 12 amino acids. CDR3 sequence (DNA): TGTGCCAGCAGCTTAGATTATCGCGAGCAGTACTTC. It yields the protein CASSLDYREQYF.

The chain has TRBV7-9 and TRBJ1-5; possible D gene TRBD1, 5 bases. CDR1 SEHNR and CDR2 FQNEAQ come from the germline V gene (reference sequence). The germline V and J ends were trimmed by 3 bases and 4 bases, with 10 bases remaining between them. The length of the CDR3 is 14 residues. The CDR3 DNA reads TGTGCCAGCAGCTTGGAAAAGGGGAATCAGCCCCAGCATTTT. As protein: CASSLEKGNQPQHF.

CDR3 sequence reads: CASSQVSGLANEQFF. The DNA for the CDR3 is TGCGCCAGCAGCCAAGTCTCGGGCCTGGCGAATGAGCAGTTCTTC. The V gene is TRBV4-3, the J gene TRBJ2-1; no clear D gene. Trimming stripped 1 base from V and 7 bases from J, with 14 bases between. CDR3 length equals 15 residues. Germline assignment: CDR1 LGHNA and CDR2 YSLEER.

The chain's CDR3 is CASSIRDRGLPQHF. CDR3 DNA sequence: TGTGCCAGTAGTATACGAGACAGGGGTCTACCCCAGCATTTT. The J gene is TRBJ1-5, the V gene TRBV19; 8 positions match TRBD1. The germline V gene encodes CDR1 LNHDA and CDR2 SQIVND (reference sequence). After removal of 2 bases from V and 10 bases from J, the junction contained 7 bases not matched to a gene. This CDR3 spans 14 amino acids.

This chain links TRBV9 with TRBJ2-6; 7 bases match TRBD2. Germline V lookup: CDR1 SGDLS, CDR2 YYNGEE. This CDR3 is 16 amino acids long. J lost 2 bases, V lost 2 bases, and 4 bases had no gene match. Here the CDR3 DNA reads TGTGCCAGCAGCGTCCTTGGGGGGGCTGGGGCCAACGTCCTGACTTTC. This codes for CASSVLGGAGANVLTF.

The chain recombines TRBV30 with TRBJ2-3, with D uncertain. The V end was cut by 4 bases, the J end by 3 bases, with 11 bases between. The CDR3 sequence is 13 residues long. Germline V gene data show CDR1 as GTSNPN and CDR2 as SVGIG (reference sequence). The DNA for the CDR3 is TGTGCCTGGACTCAACTTCAGACAGATACGCAGTATTTT. Protein: CAWTQLQTDTQYF.

The table lists this clone with a few counts. This chain links TRBV4-3 with TRBJ2-3, with unresolved D. CDR3 length: 13 residues. Germline loops: CDR1 LGHNA, CDR2 YSLEER. Trimming cost V 0 bases and J 5 bases, with 6 bases left between them. The CDR3 loop is CASSQDGQDTQYF. Here the CDR3 DNA reads TGCGCCAGCAGCCAAGATGGGCAAGATACGCAGTATTTT.

The chain uses TRBV5-4 and TRBJ2-3; TRBD2 aligns across 7 bases. Trimming removed 0 bases from V and 3 bases from J; junction bases left unmatched: 4. Germline V lookup: CDR1 SGHNT, CDR2 YYREEE (reference sequence). The CDR3 is 15 residues long. The CDR3: CASSLAHSGTDTQYF. Here the CDR3 DNA reads TGTGCCAGCAGCTTGGCCCATAGCGGGACAGATACGCAGTATTTT.

The chain uses TRBV7-2 and TRBJ1-3; D is ambiguous. Trimming removed 3 bases from V and 1 base from J, with 7 bases in between. The CDR3 spans 14 residues. CDR1 SGHTA and CDR2 FQGNSA come from the germline V gene. Here the CDR3 DNA reads TGTGCCAGCAGCTTTGACTCGTCTGGAAACACCATATATTTT. This gives the protein CASSFDSSGNTIYF.

V gene TRBV5-8 combines with J gene TRBJ2-7; the D gene is possibly TRBD1 (5 bases). V was shortened by 1 base and J by 3 bases, with 11 bases between the two germline ends. The CDR3 contains 14 residues. Looked up from germline, CDR1 is SGHTS and CDR2 is YDEGEE. CDR3 protein: CASSLLQDIYEQYV. Here the CDR3 DNA reads TGTGCCAGCAGCTTGTTGCAGGACATCTACGAGCAGTACGTC.

This clone came up once. V gene TRBV29-1 combines with J gene TRBJ2-7; the match to TRBD1 covers 9 bases. This CDR3 comprises 17 residues. The J segment lost 5 bases and the V segment lost 6 bases, leaving 20 bases of the junction unmatched. Germline loops: CDR1 SQVTM, CDR2 ANQGSEA. For the CDR3, the DNA is TGCAGCGTATACGGAGGAAGGGGACAGGGAAATCGGCACGAGCAGTACTTC. Amino acid sequence: CSVYGGRGQGNRHEQYF.

V gene TRBV25-1 combines with J gene TRBJ1-1, with 8 bases aligning to TRBD1. The CDR3 is 17 residues long. The J segment lost 3 bases and the V segment lost 4 bases, leaving 13 bases of the junction unmatched. CDR1 is MGHDK, CDR2 SYGVNS, per germline. The CDR3 here is CASSVRPGTGFDTEAFF. The CDR3 DNA reads as TGTGCCAGCAGTGTACGGCCCGGGACAGGATTCGACACTGAAGCTTTCTTT. The entire variable domain, with the rest obtained from reference TRBV25-1 and TRBJ1-1, is as follows: EADIYQTPRYLVIGTGKKITLECSQTMGHDKMYWYQQDPGMELHLIHYSYGVNSTEKGDLSSESTVSRIRTEHFPLTLESARPSHTSQYLCASSVRPGTGFDTEAFFGQGTRLTVV.

This chain connects TRBV4-1 to TRBJ1-1; D perhaps matches TRBD1 (5 bases). V gave up 4 bases and J gave up 5 bases, with 23 bases separating them. The germline V gene has CDR1 MGHRA and CDR2 YSYEKL. The CDR3 sequence is 17 residues long. The CDR3 is CASSLTDMGFSRTEAFF. The CDR3, as DNA: TGCGCCAGCAGCCTGACAGACATGGGGTTTAGTCGGACTGAAGCTTTCTTT.

Here the CDR3 DNA reads TGTGCCAGCAGTCCCCCCGGGACAGTCTCTCGCTACACCTTC. Protein sequence: CASSPPGTVSRYTF. V usage is TRBV27 and J usage is TRBJ1-2, with TRBD1 identical over 7 bases. CDR3 length: 14 residues. CDR1 and CDR2 from the germline V gene are MNHEY and SMNVEV (reference sequence). Trimming at V came to 5 bases and at J to 9 bases, leaving 12 bases not matched to a gene.

This clone is labeled as medium-sized. The sample carries other DNA sequences with the same CDR3. The rearrangement joins TRBV7-9 to TRBJ2-7; D call uncertain. The germline gives CDR1 SEHNR, CDR2 FQNEAQ (reference sequence). V was shortened by 5 bases and J by 4 bases, with 9 bases between the two germline ends. The CDR3 runs 12 residues. CDR3 coding DNA: TGTGCCAGCAGCCCCCTAGGTTACGAGCAGTACTTC. It specifies CASSPLGYEQYF.

This sequence joins TRBV27 and TRBJ2-1; unclear D gene. The CDR3 sequence is 15 residues long. Trimming removed 0 bases from V and 0 bases from J, with 6 bases in between. Germline V gene lookup returns CDR1 MNHEY and CDR2 SMNVEV (reference sequence). The CDR3 reads CASSLSATSYNEQFF. CDR3 sequence (DNA): TGTGCCAGCAGTTTATCGGCAACCTCCTACAATGAGCAGTTCTTC.

The chain links TRBV27 to TRBJ2-7, with 7 bases that match TRBD2. CDR1 is MNHEY and CDR2 is SMNVEV in the germline V gene (reference sequence). The ends lost 7 bases at V and 2 bases at J; junction bases unmatched: 8. CDR3 length equals 14 residues. The CDR3 coding sequence is TGTGCCAGCACTCCCGGAGCGGGGACCTACGAGCAGTACGTC. Protein product: CASTPGAGTYEQYV.

The chain has TRBV2 and TRBJ2-1, with D possibly called TRBD1 or TRBD2 (5 bases each). This CDR3 spans 16 amino acids. V was clipped by 4 bases and J by 0 bases, with 13 bases between them. The V gene's germline CDR1 is SNHLY and CDR2 FYNNEI. The CDR3 sequence: CASSGSQRGSYNEQFF. Here the CDR3 DNA reads TGTGCCAGCAGTGGCTCTCAGAGGGGCTCCTACAATGAGCAGTTCTTC. Using reference TRBV2 and TRBJ2-1 for the parts outside the CDR3, the full variable domain is EPEVTQTPSHQVTQMGQEVILRCVPISNHLYFYWYRQILGQKVEFLVSFYNNEISEKSEIFDDQFSVERPDGSNFTLKIRSTKLEDSAMYFCASSGSQRGSYNEQFFGPGTRLTVL.

This clone was counted a few times. Other DNA sequences in this specimen translate into the identical CDR3. The chain uses TRBV30 and TRBJ1-1; no clear D. This CDR3 is 13 amino acids long. Looked up from germline, CDR1 is GTSNPN and CDR2 is SVGIG (reference sequence). V lost 0 bases and J 4 bases, leaving 9 bases between the germline ends. CDR3 DNA sequence: TGTGCCTGGAGTGTAATGGGAGGCACTGAAGCTTTCTTT. Amino acid sequence: CAWSVMGGTEAFF.

V and J are TRBV29-1 and TRBJ2-2, with 8 bases matching TRBD1. The germline gives CDR1 SQVTM, CDR2 ANQGSEA. The CDR3 has 16 amino acids. Trimming at V came to 5 bases and at J to 0 bases, leaving 8 bases not matched to a gene. Written as DNA, the CDR3 is TGCAGCGTTTTTGGGACAGGTTACGCGAACACCGGGGAGCTGTTTTTT. Amino acids: CSVFGTGYANTGELFF.

V gene TRBV5-5 combines with J gene TRBJ2-7; D call uncertain. Germline V gene lookup returns CDR1 SGHKS and CDR2 YYEKEE (reference sequence). This CDR3 region has 14 residues. V dropped 0 bases and J dropped 0 bases, with 7 bases sitting between them. CDR3 DNA sequence: TGTGCCAGCAGCTTGGCGGCCGGCTCCTACGAGCAGTACTTC. Amino acid sequence: CASSLAAGSYEQYF.

The chain joins TRBV7-2 to TRBJ1-1; D remains unclear. V was clipped by 6 bases and J by 5 bases, with 19 bases between them. Germline CDR1 is SGHTA and CDR2 is FQGNSA. This CDR3 region has 15 residues. The CDR3: CASSLLPRGETEAFF. In nucleotides, the CDR3 is TGTGCCAGCAGTTTACTCCCTAGAGGTGAAACTGAAGCTTTCTTT.

The chain carries TRBV7-9 and TRBJ2-7; D possibly uses TRBD1 or TRBD2 (5 bases each). CDR1 is SEHNR and CDR2 is FQNEAQ in the germline V gene (reference sequence). Trimming left V 4 bases short and J 2 bases short, with 15 bases between. This CDR3 contains 15 residues. Here the CDR3 reads CASSSPEGIAYEQYF. DNA of the CDR3: TGTGCCAGCAGCTCCCCTGAGGGGATTGCCTACGAGCAGTACTTC.

The chain recombines TRBV30 with TRBJ2-6, with a tentative D call TRBD1 (6 bases). CDR1 is GTSNPN, CDR2 SVGIG, per germline (reference sequence). Trimming removed 2 bases at V and 7 bases at J, with 15 bases between. The CDR3 runs 15 residues. The CDR3 DNA is TGTGCCTGGAGTAAAAAACAGGGAATCGCCAACGTCCTGACTTTC. Its protein product is CAWSKKQGIANVLTF.

This chain connects TRBV7-8 to TRBJ2-1, with TRBD1 matching 7 bases. CDR3 length: 18 residues. In germline, CDR1 is SGHVS, CDR2 FQNEAQ. V lost 5 bases and J lost 7; bases outside the gene matches: 20. The DNA of the CDR3 is TGTGCCAGCAGCCCAGGGGTAGCTCAGAGAAACAGGGGTAATGAGCAGTTCTTC. This codes for CASSPGVAQRNRGNEQFF.